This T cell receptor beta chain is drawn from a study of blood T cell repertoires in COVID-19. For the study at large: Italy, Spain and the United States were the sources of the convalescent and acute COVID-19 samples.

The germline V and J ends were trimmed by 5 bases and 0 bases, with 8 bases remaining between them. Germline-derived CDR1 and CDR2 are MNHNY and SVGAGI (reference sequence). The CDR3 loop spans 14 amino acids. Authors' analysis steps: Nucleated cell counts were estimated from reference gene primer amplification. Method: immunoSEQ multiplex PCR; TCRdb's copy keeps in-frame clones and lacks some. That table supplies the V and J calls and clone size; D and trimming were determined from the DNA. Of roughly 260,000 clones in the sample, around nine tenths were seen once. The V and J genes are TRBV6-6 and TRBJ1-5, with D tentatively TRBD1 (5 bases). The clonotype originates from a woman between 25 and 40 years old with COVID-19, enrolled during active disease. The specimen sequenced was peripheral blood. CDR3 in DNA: TGTGCCAGCAGTGCAGGGATTAGCAATCAGCCCCAGCATTTT. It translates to CASSAGISNQPQHF.